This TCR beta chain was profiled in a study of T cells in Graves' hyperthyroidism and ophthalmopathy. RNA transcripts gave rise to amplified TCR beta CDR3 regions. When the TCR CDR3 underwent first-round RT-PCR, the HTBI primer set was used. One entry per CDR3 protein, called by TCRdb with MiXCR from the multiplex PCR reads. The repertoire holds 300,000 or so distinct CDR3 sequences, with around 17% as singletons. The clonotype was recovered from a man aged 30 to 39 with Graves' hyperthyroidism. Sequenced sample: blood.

CDR3 DNA sequence: TGTGCCAGCAGCTTAGGGGGGACTAGCCGCGAGCAGTACTTC. It is translated as CASSLGGTSREQYF. The chain joins TRBV11-2 to TRBJ2-7; 9 nucleotides match TRBD2. Germline CDR1 is SGHAT and CDR2 is FQNNGV. The CDR3 runs 14 residues. With V trimmed by 1 base and J by 6 bases, 4 bases remained unmatched.